This TCR beta chain stems from a study of T cell responses to AZD1222 COVID-19 vaccine. Overall study results and limits: Unmutated variant regions are reportedly targeted by nearly half of spike-specific TCRs. The peak T cell response came first, and repertoires were sampled only after it. Females made up more of the donors, who were largely white British, and clonal diversity may have come out too low.

The CDR3 extends over 14 amino acids. V shed 3 bases, J shed 4 bases, and the junction held 3 bases outside the gene matches. Germline CDR1 and CDR2: SNHLY and FYNNEI. TCRdb keeps only in-frame clones here, not all; method: immunoSEQ multiplex PCR. There are about 160,000 clones in the sample; 94% occur only once, and roughly 1.2% lies in the top ten. A note on this clone: The target antigen is unknown. Other DNA sequences in the sample encode the same CDR3.

The sample was peripheral blood, taken on day 0 of AZD1222 vaccination. The rearrangement joins TRBV2 to TRBJ1-5, with 7 bases identical to TRBD1. The sequence came from an adult in good health. The CDR3 nucleotides are TGTGCCAGCAGTGACGAACAGGGGAATCAGCCCCAGCATTTT. Translation: CASSDEQGNQPQHF.